This TCR beta chain comes out of a study of T-cell reconstitution after alpha-beta-depleted transplantation in children. As it was prepared, the TCRbeta library received unique molecular identifiers. Each CDR3 protein gets one entry after TCRdb re-called the PCR reads with MiXCR. The table includes more than 400,000 distinct CDR3 sequences, 11% detected once. This CDR3 region has 17 residues. Per the germline V gene, CDR1 is MDHEN and CDR2 is SYDVKM. V trimming: 3 bases; J trimming: 7 bases; junction bases outside the gene matches: 14. This clonotype has just a few counts. This receptor was obtained from a female patient between 2 and 15 years old who had a stem cell transplant for aplastic anemia, so the T cells may come from the graft donor. The sample here was PBMCs, mostly from graft donor cells, taken 180 days after TCRalphabeta/CD19-depleted stem cell transplant. V gene TRBV28 combines with J gene TRBJ2-5; 10 positions agree with TRBD2. The chain's CDR3 is CASSFPNPSGSGGTQYF. The CDR3 region has the DNA TGTGCCAGCAGTTTCCCGAATCCTAGCGGGAGTGGTGGGACCCAGTACTTC.